The 16 T cell receptor beta chains presented below share a single source sample, sequenced in a study of blood T cell repertoires in COVID-19 (TCRdb year 2020). The receptor library was made with the immunoSEQ multiplex PCR assay. As stored in TCRdb, this immuneACCESS dataset retains in-frame rearrangements with V and J assigned. A fraction of the clones does not appear; measured against another copy, unresolved V genes explain less than half of the discrepancy, and the remainder lacks a known reason. This sample has 350,000 to 550,000 clones in its table, and 80% to 90% of those were observed once. 4.3% of the sample is in the top ten clones. The material sequenced was peripheral blood. These receptors came from a woman aged 25 to 39 with acute or convalescent COVID-19.

The rearrangement joins TRBV6-6 to TRBJ1-2, with D tentatively TRBD1 (6 bases). The CDR3 runs to 14 residues. Germline CDR1 and CDR2: MNHNY and SVGAGI (reference sequence). Trimming cost V 6 bases and J 4 bases, with 15 bases left between them. This chain's CDR3 is CASRRDGQPYGYTF. The CDR3 nucleotides are TGTGCCAGCAGGAGGGATGGACAGCCCTATGGCTACACCTTC.

The rearrangement joins TRBV11-2 to TRBJ2-6; no reliable D call. Trimming left V 4 bases short and J 2 bases short, with 9 bases between. The CDR3 sequence is 15 residues long. Germline CDR1 and CDR2: SGHAT and FQNNGV. CDR3 protein: CASSYFRAGANVLTF. DNA of the CDR3: TGTGCCAGCAGCTATTTTCGAGCTGGGGCCAACGTCCTGACTTTC.

This sequence joins TRBV6-5 and TRBJ2-1; 11 positions agree with TRBD1. The germline V gene encodes CDR1 MNHEY and CDR2 SVGAGI. V shed 6 bases and J 7 bases; nucleotides not matched to a gene: 8. CDR3 size: 15 residues. The CDR3 DNA is TGTGCCAGCAGCCTGGACAGGGGGCTCGGGAATGAGCAGTTCTTC. It yields the protein CASSLDRGLGNEQFF.

CDR3 sequence (DNA): TGTGCCAGCAGCCCCCTCGCGGGAGGGAGTTTCTATGGCTACACCTTC. The encoded protein is CASSPLAGGSFYGYTF. The chain uses TRBV5-8 and TRBJ1-2; D ambiguous. Trimming cost V 4 bases and J 4 bases, with 20 bases left between them. Germline V gene lookup returns CDR1 SGHTS and CDR2 YDEGEE. CDR3 length: 16 residues.

The chain recombines TRBV7-9 with TRBJ1-5; D unresolved. V lost 1 base to trimming and J lost 7 bases, with 8 bases between them. Germline assignment: CDR1 SEHNR and CDR2 FQNEAQ (reference sequence). This CDR3 spans 13 amino acids. The CDR3: CASSLGTGQPQHF. In DNA, the CDR3 is TGTGCCAGCAGCTTAGGAACGGGGCAGCCCCAGCATTTT.

This sequence joins TRBV7-2 and TRBJ2-5, with D unresolved. The CDR3 loop spans 16 amino acids. Trimming took 2 bases from V and 2 from J, leaving 15 bases between them. Looked up from germline, CDR1 is SGHTA and CDR2 is FQGNSA. The CDR3 sequence: CASSLFSAVTQETQYF. CDR3 coding DNA: TGTGCCAGCAGCTTATTTTCGGCAGTGACTCAAGAGACCCAGTACTTC.

The chain is built from TRBV28 and TRBJ1-6; no definite D call. The CDR3 has 15 residues. Trimming left V 3 bases short and J 7 bases short, with 13 bases between. The germline gives CDR1 MDHEN, CDR2 SYDVKM. CDR3 sequence reads: CASSFSGGNNSPLHF. The CDR3 bases are TGTGCCAGCAGTTTCTCCGGAGGGAACAATTCACCCCTCCACTTT.

The chain couples TRBV2 to TRBJ2-5, with 7 bases matching TRBD1. This CDR3 spans 12 amino acids. Germline values: CDR1 SNHLY, CDR2 FYNNEI. Losses at the gene ends were 5 bases for V and 5 bases for J; bases not matched to a gene: 2. The CDR3 region has the DNA TGTGCCAGCAGTAGAGGGGGCGAGACCCAGTACTTC. Its translation is CASSRGGETQYF.

The DNA for the CDR3 is TGTGCCAGCAGCTTGTGGAGGGGGAACACTGAAGCTTTCTTT. Its protein product is CASSLWRGNTEAFF. V usage is TRBV5-4 and J usage is TRBJ1-1; possibly TRBD1 for D (5 bases). Trimming stripped 1 base from V and 1 base from J, with 8 bases between. The CDR3 sequence is 14 residues long. Germline lookup yields CDR1 SGHNT and CDR2 YYREEE (reference sequence). The full variable domain, in which reference TRBV5-4 and TRBJ1-1 provide the parts outside the CDR3, is ETGVTQSPTHLIKTRGQQVTLRCSSQSGHNTVSWYQQALGQGPQFIFQYYREEENGRGNFPPRFSGLQFPNYSSELNVNALELDDSALYLCASSLWRGNTEAFFGQGTRLTVV.

The rearrangement uses TRBV29-1 and TRBJ2-7, with D perhaps matching TRBD1 (5 bases). The CDR3 totals 14 residues. Trimming pared 7 bases from V and 2 bases from J, leaving 18 bases between. Germline CDR1 is SQVTM and CDR2 is ANQGSEA. This chain's CDR3 is CSARAAADTYEQYF. The CDR3 nucleotides read TGCAGCGCCAGGGCGGCCGCGGATACCTACGAGCAGTACTTC.

The chain links TRBV5-1 to TRBJ2-3; 7 bases align to TRBD1. CDR3 length equals 15 residues. The junction had 5 bases not matched to a gene; V was cut back by 0 bases and J by 4 bases. The V gene's germline CDR1 is SGHRS and CDR2 YFSETQ. CDR3 protein: CASSLAGDRADTQYF. The CDR3 nucleotides read TGCGCCAGCAGCTTGGCCGGGGACAGAGCAGATACGCAGTATTTT.

Regarding this clone: A junction end diverges from the germline sequence, so it may reflect a read error. The genes are TRBV28 and TRBJ2-7; D remains unclear. CDR1 and CDR2 from the germline V gene are MDHEN and SYDVKM. This CDR3 comprises 12 residues. The CDR3 here is CASSFSTYEQYF. The CDR3 DNA reads as TGTGCCAGCAGTTTTAGTACCTATGAGCAGTACTTC.

The rearrangement links TRBV2 to TRBJ2-1, with TRBD2 identical over 7 bases. The V gene end was trimmed by 4 bases and the J gene end by 0 bases; junction bases not matched to a gene: 12. There are 18 residues in the CDR3. The V gene's germline CDR1 is SNHLY and CDR2 FYNNEI. This CDR3 is CASSVTSRPRSSYNEQFF. CDR3 in DNA: TGTGCCAGCAGTGTGACTAGCAGACCGAGGAGCTCCTACAATGAGCAGTTCTTC.

The chain joins TRBV4-2 to TRBJ2-7; D perhaps matches TRBD2 (7 bases). Looked up from germline, CDR1 is LGHNA and CDR2 is YNFKEQ. The CDR3 runs 14 residues. Trimming stripped 0 bases from V and 6 bases from J, with 12 bases between. The CDR3 DNA reads TGTGCCAGCAGCCAAGATGGGGGGGGGCTCGAGCAGTACTTC. It yields the protein CASSQDGGGLEQYF.

The chain joins TRBV5-4 to TRBJ1-2; 7 positions agree with TRBD1. The J segment lost 3 bases and the V segment lost 4 bases, leaving 0 bases of the junction unmatched. Germline assignment: CDR1 SGHNT and CDR2 YYREEE (reference sequence). This CDR3 has 12 amino acids. DNA of the CDR3: TGTGCCAGCAGCGGGACAGACTATGGCTACACCTTC. It encodes CASSGTDYGYTF.

The chain combines TRBV5-4 with TRBJ2-7; 9 bases are shared with TRBD2. The CDR3 contains 16 residues. Trimming cost V 4 bases and J 5 bases; bases outside gene matches: 13. The germline V gene has CDR1 SGHNT and CDR2 YYREEE (reference sequence). CDR3 nucleotide sequence: TGTGCCAGCAGCCCACAGCGGGGGGAGCGAGACGACGAGCAGTACTTC. Translated: CASSPQRGERDDEQYF.